These 18 T cell receptor beta chains originate from one sample sequenced in a study of T cell responses to AZD1222 COVID-19 vaccine. Data came from immunoSEQ multiplex PCR; TCRdb stores just in-frame clones and leaves some out. The repertoire includes around 85,000 clones, roughly 90% of them detected once, and approximately 1.3% sits in the top ten. The sequencing here drew on peripheral blood, taken 28 days after the second AZD1222 dose. These receptors originate from an adult who received the AZD1222 COVID-19 vaccine.

The chain joins TRBV14 to TRBJ2-2; D is undetermined. Per germline, CDR1 SGHDN and CDR2 FVKESK. V was pared by 1 base and J by 0 bases, with 3 bases between. CDR3 length: 14 amino acids. CDR3 coding DNA: TGTGCCAGCAGCCAAGTGACGAACACCGGGGAGCTGTTTTTT. The encoded protein is CASSQVTNTGELFF.

The rearrangement uses TRBV19 and TRBJ2-2; 7 nucleotides align to TRBD1. J lost 1 base, V lost 7 bases, and 9 bases had no gene match. Per the germline V gene, CDR1 is LNHDA and CDR2 is SQIVND (reference sequence). The length of the CDR3 is 16 residues. The CDR3 loop reads CASISRGLLNTGELFF. The CDR3 coding sequence is TGTGCCAGTATCTCAAGGGGGCTTCTGAACACCGGGGAGCTGTTTTTT.

The J gene is TRBJ1-1, the V gene TRBV19; tentatively, D is TRBD1 (6 bases). The CDR3 covers 16 residues. CDR1 and CDR2 from the germline V gene are LNHDA and SQIVND (reference sequence). V was pared by 5 bases and J by 0 bases, with 16 bases between. The CDR3 DNA sequence: TGTGCCAGTAGTCCCCTCCTGGGGGCCATGAACACTGAAGCTTTCTTT. Its translation: CASSPLLGAMNTEAFF.

This sequence joins TRBV7-8 and TRBJ1-4, with D unresolved. This CDR3 contains 15 residues. Germline assignment: CDR1 SGHVS and CDR2 FQNEAQ. V dropped 4 bases and J dropped 6 bases, with 15 bases sitting between them. The CDR3 DNA is TGTGCCAGCAGCTCACGGGCCCTTGATCATGAAAAACTGTTTTTT. Encoded protein: CASSSRALDHEKLFF.

The J gene is TRBJ2-1, the V gene TRBV11-2, with 8 bases lining up with TRBD1. The CDR3 has 17 amino acids. Germline trimming cut 4 bases from V and 3 bases from J; bases unmatched to any gene: 11. Per germline, CDR1 SGHAT and CDR2 FQNNGV. CDR3 amino acids: CASSSQRTGRSYNEQFF. CDR3 bases: TGTGCCAGCAGCTCGCAAAGGACAGGGAGGAGCTACAATGAGCAGTTCTTC.

This chain uses TRBV5-6 with TRBJ1-2; D is uncertain. The CDR3 sequence is 13 residues long. The germline CDR1 and CDR2 sequences are SGHDT and YYEEEE. V lost 0 bases and J 6 bases, leaving 9 bases between the germline ends. In DNA, the CDR3 is TGTGCCAGCAGCTTGGAGCAGCAGCATGGCTACACCTTC. Translation gives CASSLEQQHGYTF. The full variable domain, with the rest looked up from reference TRBV5-6 and TRBJ1-2, is DAGVTQSPTHLIKTRGQQVTLRCSPKSGHDTVSWYQQALGQGPQFIFQYYEEEERQRGNFPDRFSGHQFPNYSSELNVNALLLGDSALYLCASSLEQQHGYTFGSGTRLTVV.

The V and J genes are TRBV2 and TRBJ1-2; D is uncertain. Trimming removed 7 bases at V and 2 bases at J, with 14 bases between. This CDR3 is built from 14 residues. CDR1 and CDR2 (germline): SNHLY, FYNNEI. The CDR3 sequence: CASTPEKINYGYTF. Here the CDR3 DNA reads TGTGCCAGCACCCCGGAGAAGATAAACTATGGCTACACCTTC.

V usage is TRBV6-5 and J usage is TRBJ2-5; D is perhaps TRBD1 or TRBD2 (5 bases each). V shed 5 bases and J shed 5 bases, with 15 bases lying between them. The germline V gene encodes CDR1 MNHEY and CDR2 SVGAGI. This CDR3 contains 14 residues. The CDR3 here is CASSLQRGWETQYF. CDR3 bases: TGTGCCAGCAGTCTTCAGAGGGGTTGGGAGACCCAGTACTTC.

The chain combines TRBV13 with TRBJ2-1, with a tentative D call TRBD1 (5 bases). Germline CDR1 PRHDT, CDR2 FYEKMQ (reference sequence). V was clipped by 5 bases and J by 7 bases, with 18 bases between them. The length of the CDR3 is 15 residues. The DNA for the CDR3 is TGTGCCAGCAGCCCAGCCCTGACCCAGGGAAATGAGCAGTTCTTC. This translates into CASSPALTQGNEQFF.

V and J are TRBV5-4 and TRBJ2-1, with 9 bases identical to TRBD2. V lost 4 bases to trimming and J lost 4 bases; unmatched junction nucleotides: 9. The CDR3 spans 16 residues. The germline gives CDR1 SGHNT, CDR2 YYREEE (reference sequence). In DNA, the CDR3 is TGTGCCAGCAGCCTCCAGCGGGGGGCACAATACAATGAGCAGTTCTTC. Translated: CASSLQRGAQYNEQFF.

The rearrangement joins TRBV7-2 to TRBJ2-3; weak D call: TRBD1 (6 bases). The CDR3 is 13 residues long. V lost 11 bases and J lost 6, with 18 bases in between. Per germline, CDR1 SGHTA and CDR2 FQGNSA. The CDR3 spells CAASGGGGDTQYF. The CDR3 bases are TGTGCCGCATCTGGGGGCGGTGGGGATACGCAGTATTTT.

The chain joins TRBV9 to TRBJ2-6; weak D call: TRBD1 (6 bases). This CDR3 has 15 amino acids. Germline values: CDR1 SGDLS, CDR2 YYNGEE. Trimming took off 6 bases at V and 4 bases at J, with 14 bases between the two ends. The CDR3 protein is CASTIGGTGANVLTF. CDR3 sequence (DNA): TGTGCCAGCACTATAGGGGGAACCGGGGCCAACGTCCTGACTTTC. Full variable domain (missing parts from reference TRBV9 and TRBJ2-6): DSGVTQTPKHLITATGQRVTLRCSPRSGDLSVYWYQQSLDQGLQFLIQYYNGEERAKGNILERFSAQQFPDLHSELNLSSLELGDSALYFCASTIGGTGANVLTFGAGSRLTVL.

The chain has TRBV4-2 and TRBJ1-5; D is unresolved. Germline loops: CDR1 LGHNA, CDR2 YNFKEQ. The CDR3 is made up of 13 amino acids. V gave up 8 bases and J gave up 0 bases, with 8 bases separating them. Here the CDR3 DNA reads TGTGCCAGCGGACCCGATAGCAATCAGCCCCAGCATTTT. This translates into CASGPDSNQPQHF.

CDR3 nucleotide sequence: TGCGCCAGCAGCTTGGGACAGCCAACTAACTATGGCTACACCTTC. Translation: CASSLGQPTNYGYTF. V and J are TRBV5-1 and TRBJ1-2; perhaps TRBD1 as D (5 bases). The CDR3 totals 15 residues. The germline V gene encodes CDR1 SGHRS and CDR2 YFSETQ. The V end lost 0 bases, the J end lost 0 bases, and 9 bases lay between the germline ends.

The chain uses TRBV18 and TRBJ1-1; possibly TRBD1 for D (6 bases). This CDR3 region has 13 residues. V lost 6 bases and J lost 2, with 10 bases in between. The germline V gene has CDR1 KGHSH and CDR2 LQKENI. The DNA of the CDR3 is TGTGCCAGCTCCCTAGGGGGTAACACTGAAGCTTTCTTT. It codes for CASSLGGNTEAFF.

The CDR3, as DNA: TGTGCCAGCAGCTTAGCCCAGATCGGGAATTCACCCCTCCACTTT. Translation gives CASSLAQIGNSPLHF. The chain carries TRBV7-2 and TRBJ1-6; D not certain. V lost 0 bases to trimming and J lost 7 bases, with 10 bases between them. The V gene's germline CDR1 is SGHTA and CDR2 FQGNSA. The CDR3 has 15 residues.

This chain uses TRBV4-3 with TRBJ2-6; D tentatively fits TRBD1 or TRBD2 (5 bases each). Trimming left V 0 bases short and J 0 bases short, with 9 bases between. The CDR3 sequence is 17 residues long. Per germline, CDR1 LGHNA and CDR2 YSLEER. CDR3 sequence reads: CASSQDWGSSGANVLTF. The CDR3, as DNA: TGCGCCAGCAGCCAAGATTGGGGGAGCTCTGGGGCCAACGTCCTGACTTTC.

The chain combines TRBV19 with TRBJ1-3; D ambiguous. CDR1 is LNHDA, CDR2 SQIVND, per germline (reference sequence). The CDR3 spans 14 residues. The germline V and J ends were trimmed by 3 bases and 0 bases, with 6 bases remaining between them. CDR3 sequence: CASSIGISGNTIYF. The CDR3 DNA follows: TGTGCCAGTAGTATCGGGATCTCTGGAAACACCATATATTTT.